This is a list of T cell receptor beta chains from one sample in a study of blood T cells in healthy people across ages. TCRdb analysed the 5' RACE reads with MiXCR anew, one entry per CDR3 protein. The sample consists of more than 800,000 distinct CDR3 sequences, 29% of them appearing once. The material sequenced was blood. These TCRs come from a woman older than 75 in good health. CDR3s include the opening cysteine and the closing phenylalanine or tryptophan. Fields, in order: J gene, clone size, V gene, D gene, CDR3 DNA, CDR3 protein. The D gene is left open where the match is weak. Clone size is given for some rows only: seen once, a few or many times, or a class if the clone is expanded.

TRBJ1-1	few	TRBV29-1	TRBD1	TGCAGCGTTGACCCAGGGGGCACTGAAGCTTTCTTT	CSVDPGGTEAFF
TRBJ1-2	many	TRBV29-1	.	TGCAGCGTCTACCCACTGGATGGCTACACCTTC	CSVYPLDGYTF
TRBJ2-1	.	TRBV20-1	.	TGCAGTGCAGTGGGGGTCCGGGGCGATGAGCAGTTCTTC	CSAVGVRGDEQFF
TRBJ1-1	.	TRBV12-3/TRBV12-4	TRBD1	TGTGCCAGCAGTATAACAGGGGGCGTTATTGAAGCTTTCTTT	CASSITGGVIEAFF
TRBJ1-1	.	TRBV12-3/TRBV12-4	.	TGTGCCAGCAGTTTTCCTCCGAACACTGAAGCTTTCTTT	CASSFPPNTEAFF
TRBJ2-3	.	TRBV28	TRBD1	TGTGCCAGCAGGCTACCCGGGACAGGGGGCTTAGATACGCGGTATTTT	CASRLPGTGGLDTRYF
TRBJ2-3	many	TRBV20-1	TRBD2	TGCAGTGCTAGATTATTGGGAGGGAACACAGATACGCAGTATTTT	CSARLLGGNTDTQYF
TRBJ2-3	once	TRBV20-1	TRBD2	TGCAGTGCCAGGAAACAAGGGACTAGCGGGAAGGATACGCAGTATTTT	CSARKQGTSGKDTQYF
TRBJ2-1	.	TRBV14	TRBD2	TGTGCCAGCAGCAACTGGACTAGTCGCCGTGTCTACAATGAGCAGTTCTTC	CASSNWTSRRVYNEQFF
TRBJ2-1	.	TRBV3-1	.	TGTGCCAGCAGCCAAGGAGGAACGGTTTGGTACGAGCAGTTCTTC	CASSQGGTVWYEQFF
TRBJ1-2	many	TRBV7-2	.	TGTGCCAGCAGCTTAGGAACAGGGTGGGCTTGGGGCTACACCTTC	CASSLGTGWAWGYTF
TRBJ2-1	many	TRBV6-2/TRBV6-3	.	TGTGCCAGCAGTTCGCGGATATACAATGAGCAGTTCTTC	CASSSRIYNEQFF
TRBJ2-1	once	TRBV5-1	.	TGCGCCAGCAGCTTGGCCGCCTCCCGGGGCAATGAGCAGTTCTTC	CASSLAASRGNEQFF
TRBJ1-5	.	TRBV19	TRBD1	TGTGCCAGTAGACGGACAGGGGTGGGCAATCAGCCCCAGCATTTT	CASRRTGVGNQPQHF
TRBJ2-1	many	TRBV10-3	TRBD2	TGTGCCACCGGACTAGCGGGGGGCTCCTACAATGAGCAGTTCTTC	CATGLAGGSYNEQFF
TRBJ1-4	few	TRBV6-6	TRBD1	TGTGCCAGCAGCGCAAACACAGGGGGAAGAGAAAAACTGTTTTTT	CASSANTGGREKLFF
TRBJ1-6	.	TRBV15	.	TGTGCCACCTCTTTGGACAGCCTCTATAATTCACCCCTCCACTTT	CATSLDSLYNSPLHF
TRBJ2-7	many	TRBV10-3	.	TGTGCCATCAGTGAGCTACCGGGGGCCAACGAGCAGTACTTC	CAISELPGANEQYF
TRBJ2-5	.	TRBV9	.	TGTGCCAGCAGCCCCAGGTCCCCCCAAGAGACCCAGTACTTC	CASSPRSPQETQYF
TRBJ1-1	few	TRBV6-5	TRBD1	TGTGCCAGCAGTAACACGTGGGGGACAGGGAAAGCTTTCTTT	CASSNTWGTGKAFF
TRBJ1-3	few	TRBV20-1	TRBD1	TGCAGTGCTAGAGCCGGGACAGGGGTTAGCACCATATATTTT	CSARAGTGVSTIYF
TRBJ2-7	.	TRBV18	TRBD1	TGTGCCAGCTCACCGGGACAGAAGACCTACGAGCAGTACTTC	CASSPGQKTYEQYF
TRBJ1-2	.	TRBV3-1	.	TGTGCCAGCAGCCAAGTGGCAGGGATGAGCGGCTACACCTTC	CASSQVAGMSGYTF
TRBJ1-1	few	TRBV27	TRBD1	TGTGCCAGCAGTACCACCAGGGGGTCGGGGAACACTGAAGCTTTCTTT	CASSTTRGSGNTEAFF
TRBJ2-1	.	TRBV5-1	TRBD2	TGCGCCAGCAGCCCGGGACTAGCGGGAGAGGAGCAGTTCTTC	CASSPGLAGEEQFF
TRBJ2-3	once	TRBV7-2	TRBD2	TGTGCCAGCAGCTTAGGACTAGCGGGGGTCAGCACAGATACGCAGTATTTT	CASSLGLAGVSTDTQYF
TRBJ2-7	.	TRBV11-2	TRBD1	TGTGCCAGCAGCCGAGACCAGGGGGAGAGATCTTCCTACGAGCAGTACTTC	CASSRDQGERSSYEQYF
TRBJ2-1	many	TRBV11-2	.	TGTGCCAGCAGCCTTAGTCTGGGTAATGAGCAGTTCTTC	CASSLSLGNEQFF
TRBJ1-5	.	TRBV15	.	TGTGTCACCAGCCAAGTGGGGCAGCGGCATCAGCCCCAGCATTTT	CVTSQVGQRHQPQHF
TRBJ1-6	few	TRBV10-1	.	TGCGCCAGCAGTCGGACAGACAAGAATTCACCCCTCCACTTT	CASSRTDKNSPLHF
TRBJ2-4	.	TRBV6-2/TRBV6-3	TRBD1	TGTGCCAGTAGCACGAGGGGGCTCGGCAAAAAGATTCAGTACTTC	CASSTRGLGKKIQYF
TRBJ1-1	many	TRBV6-2/TRBV6-3	.	TGTGCCAGCAGCAATCCTTCGGGGCGAGGGCTTAATGAAGCTTTCTTT	CASSNPSGRGLNEAFF
TRBJ1-5	.	TRBV3-1	.	TGTGCCAGCAGCCAAGCGGGGACCTATCGCAATCAGCCCCAGCATTTT	CASSQAGTYRNQPQHF
TRBJ2-3	many	TRBV5-1	.	TGCGCCAGCCGAACCACGGGGACTAGCACAGATACGCAGTATTTT	CASRTTGTSTDTQYF
TRBJ2-3	.	TRBV12-3/TRBV12-4	TRBD2	TGTGCCAGCAGTCCCGGACGAGCGGGGGGAGATACGCAGTATTTT	CASSPGRAGGDTQYF
TRBJ2-1	.	TRBV5-1	.	TGCACCAGCAGCCCGCCGGGCAGTTACAATGAGCAGGTCTTC	CTSSPPGSYNEQVF
TRBJ2-5	.	TRBV19	.	TGTGCCAGTAGTATGGGTTTTCTGGAGACCCAGTACTTC	CASSMGFLETQYF
TRBJ2-5	many	TRBV11-2	.	TGTGCCAGCAGCCGAGAGACCCAGTACTTC	CASSRETQYF
TRBJ2-3	.	TRBV7-9	.	TGTGCCAGCAGCTTATTGCCCGTTAACACAGATACGCAGTATTTT	CASSLLPVNTDTQYF
TRBJ1-2	many	TRBV5-1	TRBD1	TGCGCCAGCAGGTCCACAGGGGAGGGCTATGGCTACACCTTC	CASRSTGEGYGYTF
TRBJ1-1	few	TRBV5-1	.	TGCGCCAGCAGCTTTAACGGAATGAACACTGAAGCTTTCTTT	CASSFNGMNTEAFF
TRBJ1-2	few	TRBV12-3/TRBV12-4	.	TGTGCCGGCAGTTTATTGGGAATCGGACAGCAAGCTCTTAACACCTTC	CAGSLLGIGQQALNTF
TRBJ2-1	.	TRBV27	TRBD2	TGTGCCAGCAGTCCTAGCGGGGGGGGCTACTACAATGGGCAGTTCTTT	CASSPSGGGYYNGQFF
TRBJ1-5	many	TRBV7-9	.	TGTGCCAGCAGCCCCGGCTCCGCTAGGGATCAGCCCCAGCATTTT	CASSPGSARDQPQHF
TRBJ2-1	.	TRBV4-1	TRBD2	TGCGCCGGCAGCCAAGTCCGCGGGGGCTCCTACAATGAGCAGTTCTTC	CAGSQVRGGSYNEQFF
TRBJ1-4	.	TRBV27	.	TGTGCCAGCAGTTTATCAGGGGCAGGGCACGAAAAACTGTTTTTT	CASSLSGAGHEKLFF
TRBJ2-3	many	TRBV5-1	TRBD1	TGCGCCAGCAGCATGGACAGGGGGACAGATACGCAGTATTTT	CASSMDRGTDTQYF
TRBJ2-5	.	TRBV3-1	.	TGTGCCAGCAGCCAAGTGAATTCAGGGCAAGAGACCCAGTACTTC	CASSQVNSGQETQYF
TRBJ1-1	many	TRBV7-2	TRBD1	TGTGCCAGCAGCTTAGTGGCAGGGGGCGAAGCTTTCTTT	CASSLVAGGEAFF
TRBJ1-2	many	TRBV14	TRBD1	TGTGCCAGCAGCCGAGACCGGGACAGGGGTTATGGCTACACCTTC	CASSRDRDRGYGYTF
TRBJ2-7	many	TRBV21-1	.	TGTGCCAGCAGCAAAGGACAGGGATCCTACGAGCAGTACTTC	CASSKGQGSYEQYF
TRBJ1-5	.	TRBV12-3/TRBV12-4	.	TGTGCCAGCAGACAGACATTCCTGAGCAATCAGCCCCAGCATTTT	CASRQTFLSNQPQHF
TRBJ2-1	many	TRBV7-2	TRBD2	TGTGCCAGCAGCTTAGTACCTAGCGGGGGGACAAATGAGCAGTTCTTC	CASSLVPSGGTNEQFF